Given below is one T cell receptor (beta chain) in context. The same CDR3 arises from other DNA sequences in this sample as well. From germline, CDR1 is GTSNPN and CDR2 SVGIG (reference sequence). V was pared by 0 bases and J by 7 bases, with 4 bases between. There are 11 residues in the CDR3. These data originate in a study of cytomegalovirus exposure and HLA in healthy donors. Researchers ran the PCR with 60 Vbeta and 13 Jbeta primers. Clones were read by immunoSEQ multiplex PCR, and TCRdb kept only the in-frame ones, dropping some. The sample has roughly 150,000 clones; 80% to 85% are singletons. This clonotype originated in a boy between 2 and 10 years old in good health and CMV-seronegative. This sequence joins TRBV30 and TRBJ2-1; D unclear. Material: PBMCs. CDR3 DNA: TGTGCCTGGAGTGTCTTGAATGAGCAGTTCTTC. Encoded protein: CAWSVLNEQFF. Drawing the rest from reference TRBV30 and TRBJ2-1, the complete variable domain is SQTIHQWPATLVQPVGSPLSLECTVEGTSNPNLYWYRQAAGRGLQLLFYSVGIGQISSEVPQNLSASRPQDRQFILSSKKLLLSDSGFYLCAWSVLNEQFFGPGTRLTVL.